The clone carrying this TCR beta chain was counted only a few times. From the 5' RACE reads, TCRdb called clonotypes with MiXCR, one entry per CDR3 protein. The table records hundreds of thousands of distinct CDR3 sequences, 7.1% of them present only once. These data originate in a study of identical twins. The germline V and J ends were trimmed by 0 bases and 10 bases, with 19 bases remaining between them. This CDR3 contains 17 residues. Germline values: CDR1 LGHDT, CDR2 YNNKEL (reference sequence). A further study also used this sample, focusing on yellow fever vaccine responses in identical twins.

The V call is TRBV3-1, the J call TRBJ1-6, with D possibly matching TRBD1 (5 bases). The sequence was obtained from a woman under 30 in good health. The sequenced material came from PBMCs. The CDR3 is CASSQDQLAGRGSPLHF. Here the CDR3 DNA reads TGTGCCAGCAGCCAAGACCAGTTGGCAGGACGGGGCTCACCCCTCCACTTT. Full variable domain (rest looked up from reference TRBV3-1 and TRBJ1-6): DTAVSQTPKYLVTQMGNDKSIKCEQNLGHDTMYWYKQDSKKFLKIMFSYNNKELIINETVPNRFSPKSPDKAHLNLHINSLELGDSAVYFCASSQDQLAGRGSPLHFGNGTRLTVT.